The present T cell receptor beta chain was sequenced within a study of blood T cell repertoires in COVID-19. For the study at large: Sites across the United States, Italy and Spain contributed samples from acute and convalescent COVID-19. In each case, the material was cDNA or gDNA derived from T cells, B-cell-depleted T cells, or PBMCs.

This clone was recorded a few times. Repertoires were generated with immunoSEQ multiplex PCR, while TCRdb's copy carries only in-frame clones and drops some. Among some 340,000 clones listed, roughly four fifths were seen once. The CDR3 loop spans 16 amino acids. Germline CDR1 is SEHNR and CDR2 is FQNEAQ (reference sequence). Trimming cost V 5 bases and J 0 bases; bases outside gene matches: 9. Assignments of participants to cohorts depended upon their own reported clinical history. Two negative PCRs, clearance, or symptom resolution had been documented for recovered Cohort 3 donors. This rearrangement joins TRBV7-9 to TRBJ1-2; TRBD1 aligns across 7 bases. Material: PBMCs or T cells enriched from blood (not recorded which). This TCR was sampled from a woman in her forties or fifties who had recovered from COVID-19. In nucleotides, the CDR3 is TGTGCCAGCAGCCAGGGGGGAATTTTAGCTAACTATGGCTACACCTTC. This gives the protein CASSQGGILANYGYTF.